This T cell receptor (beta chain) emerged from a study of CD4 T cells in relation to SARS-CoV-2 and coronaviruses. Study overall: Crossreactive spike epitopes shared across donors were mapped to their HLA restriction. Study-wide results and caveats: In roughly two thirds of donors, memory CD4+ clonotypes crossrecognized SARS-CoV-2 and at least one common cold coronavirus spike.

The protocol was immunoSEQ multiplex PCR, while the TCRdb copy is restricted to in-frame clones and leaves out a portion. Of 68,000 or so clones in the sample, 90% to 95% were seen once. As concerns this clone: What it recognizes is unknown.

Before the COVID-19 pandemic, during about 2011-2019, CD4+ T cells were taken from unexposed donors. The CDR3 runs 16 residues. V was cut by 3 bases and J by 1 base, with 13 bases left in between. The germline V gene encodes CDR1 SGHTA and CDR2 FQGNSA. J is TRBJ1-5 and V is TRBV7-2; D is perhaps TRBD1 (6 bases). The sequenced material came from naive CD4+ T cells from PBMCs. Subset reported: naive CD4+ T cells isolated by negative enrichment. The clonotype was recovered from a human donor in good health. The CDR3 loop is CASSFQGLRSNQPQHF. CDR3 sequence (DNA): TGTGCCAGCAGCTTTCAGGGGCTTAGGAGCAATCAGCCCCAGCATTTT.